The clone carrying this T cell receptor (beta chain) was observed at least ten times. Its target is not known. The data stem from a study of CD8 T cells in ankylosing spondylitis. Scientists made TCR beta libraries using quantitative 5'-RACE with molecular barcodes. A single record per CDR3 protein comes from TCRdb applying MiXCR to the 5' RACE reads. The table shows 200,000 to 250,000 distinct CDR3 sequences, with 20% to 30% occurring only once. Study results and caveats: A motif of 7 or 8 highly homologous TCR beta variants was seen as apparently characteristic of ankylosing spondylitis blood. Reportedly, significant enrichment of disease-linked clones occurred in matched ankylosing spondylitis synovial fluid. Earlier work had already found some motif variants in reactive arthritis synovial fluid and blood.

With 2 bases removed from V and 1 base from J, the gap between germline ends came to 11 bases. CDR1 and CDR2 from the germline V gene are MNHEY and SVGAGI. The CDR3 contains 16 residues. The rearrangement joins TRBV6-5 to TRBJ2-2; perhaps TRBD1 as D (5 bases). The sequencing sample was made of blood, either unsorted or a sorted T cell fraction (not recorded which). This TCR was sampled from a male donor with ankylosing spondylitis or in good health (not recorded which). In nucleotides, the CDR3 is TGTGCCAGCAGTTACGCACGACAGAAGAACACCGGGGAGCTGTTTTTT. Translation: CASSYARQKNTGELFF.